Listed here are 15 T cell receptor beta chains from one sample, sequenced in a study of cytomegalovirus exposure and HLA in healthy donors. The study ran its PCR with 60 Vbeta and 13 Jbeta primers. Assay used: immunoSEQ multiplex PCR; TCRdb lists only in-frame clones, some missing. In the table there are roughly 200,000 clones, around 77% of which are singletons. The sample was PBMCs. The receptors shown here come from a man in his sixties in good health and CMV-seronegative.

The V and J genes are TRBV20-1 and TRBJ2-5, with a tentative D call TRBD2 (5 bases). The CDR3 is 11 residues long. Trimming took 4 bases from V and 9 from J, leaving 12 bases between them. Germline-derived CDR1 and CDR2 are DFQATT and SNEGSKA (reference sequence). CDR3 protein: CSANHERAQYF. The CDR3 nucleotides read TGCAGTGCTAACCACGAGAGGGCCCAGTACTTC.

The sample holds one count of this clone. The V and J genes are TRBV18 and TRBJ1-4, with D unclear. The V end lost 3 bases, the J end lost 7 bases, and 18 bases lay between the germline ends. The CDR3 loop spans 16 amino acids. Germline CDR1 KGHSH, CDR2 LQKENI. The CDR3 here is CASSPLTHAAGEKLFF. CDR3 DNA sequence: TGTGCCAGCTCACCCCTGACACACGCGGCGGGTGAAAAACTGTTTTTT.

This chain links TRBV27 with TRBJ2-7, with D possibly being TRBD2 (6 bases). Germline CDR1 and CDR2: MNHEY and SMNVEV (reference sequence). The CDR3 totals 13 residues. The V end lost 7 bases, the J end lost 5 bases, and 15 bases lay between the germline ends. The CDR3 DNA reads as TGTGCCAGCAACCGACGGGGGAACGACGAGCAGTACTTC. It specifies CASNRRGNDEQYF.

V is TRBV7-2 and J is TRBJ1-5, with D possibly matching TRBD1 (6 bases). The CDR3 covers 17 residues. The germline gives CDR1 SGHTA, CDR2 FQGNSA. The V end was cut by 1 base, the J end by 1 base, with 14 bases between. CDR3 sequence (DNA): TGTGCCAGCAGCTTAGGGGGGCAGGGCATGAGCAATCAGCCCCAGCATTTT. Encoded protein: CASSLGGQGMSNQPQHF. The full variable domain, its missing parts supplied by reference TRBV7-2 and TRBJ1-5, is GAGVSQSPSNKVTEKGKDVELRCDPISGHTALYWYRQSLGQGLEFLIYFQGNSAPDKSGLPSDRFSAERTGGSVSTLTIQRTQQEDSAVYLCASSLGGQGMSNQPQHFGDGTRLSIL.

The table lists this clone with a count of one. The chain couples TRBV5-1 to TRBJ1-6; D is perhaps TRBD1 (5 bases). Germline V gene data show CDR1 as SGHRS and CDR2 as YFSETQ. V shed 4 bases and J shed 3 bases, with 5 bases lying between them. The CDR3 has 13 amino acids. CDR3 protein: CASSDSYNSPLHF. The CDR3 DNA reads TGCGCCAGCAGCGACAGCTATAATTCACCCCTCCACTTT. Based on the CDR3 plus reference TRBV5-1 and TRBJ1-6, the full variable domain is KAGVTQTPRYLIKTRGQQVTLSCSPISGHRSVSWYQQTPGQGLQFLFEYFSETQRNKGNFPGRFSGRQFSNSRSEMNVSTLELGDSALYLCASSDSYNSPLHFGNGTRLTVT.

The chain employs TRBV9 and TRBJ2-7; D is perhaps TRBD1 (6 bases). Germline CDR1 is SGDLS and CDR2 is YYNGEE. V dropped 4 bases and J dropped 5 bases, with 16 bases sitting between them. CDR3 length: 14 amino acids. The CDR3, as DNA: TGTGCCAGCAGCCGCGTACAGGGAATCCACGAGCAGTACTTC. It codes for CASSRVQGIHEQYF.

The chain carries TRBV14 and TRBJ2-7; D possibly corresponds to TRBD2 (6 bases). The CDR3 is 15 amino acids. Germline V gives CDR1 SGHDN, CDR2 FVKESK. Trimming shortened V by 1 base and J by 2 bases, and 12 bases separated the two germline ends. The CDR3 nucleotides read TGTGCCAGCAGCCAAGGTCTGCTAGCGCCCTACGAGCAGTACTTC. This translates into CASSQGLLAPYEQYF.

The chain uses TRBV5-1 and TRBJ2-2; 7 bases are shared with TRBD1. The CDR3 has 14 residues. Germline CDR1 and CDR2: SGHRS and YFSETQ. Trimming cost V 7 bases and J 13 bases; bases outside gene matches: 16. In nucleotides, the CDR3 is TGCGCCAGCCAGCCGGGACAGTCCCATTTAGGGCTGTTTTTT. This gives the protein CASQPGQSHLGLFF. The full variable domain, completed using reference TRBV5-1 and TRBJ2-2, is KAGVTQTPRYLIKTRGQQVTLSCSPISGHRSVSWYQQTPGQGLQFLFEYFSETQRNKGNFPGRFSGRQFSNSRSEMNVSTLELGDSALYLCASQPGQSHLGLFFGEGSRLTVL.

The chain carries TRBV5-1 and TRBJ1-1; D gene uncertain. CDR1 is SGHRS, CDR2 YFSETQ, per germline. V gave up 9 bases and J gave up 1 base, with 13 bases separating them. This CDR3 is built from 13 residues. Here the CDR3 reads CATKEGPNTEAFF. The CDR3 DNA follows: TGCGCCACCAAAGAGGGCCCGAACACTGAAGCTTTCTTT.

This chain uses TRBV9 with TRBJ2-7, with TRBD2 matching 7 bases. CDR3 length: 15 amino acids. Per germline, CDR1 SGDLS and CDR2 YYNGEE. Unmatched junction bases numbered 8, after V lost 0 bases and J lost 5 bases. This chain's CDR3 is CASSVDPSGGDEQYF. The DNA of the CDR3 is TGTGCCAGCAGCGTAGACCCTAGCGGAGGGGACGAGCAGTACTTC.

The V and J genes are TRBV29-1 and TRBJ1-1; no definite D call. V was clipped by 0 bases and J by 7 bases, with 9 bases between them. Germline loops: CDR1 SQVTM, CDR2 ANQGSEA. The CDR3 runs 12 residues. This CDR3 reads CSVEDPTVEAFF. Here the CDR3 DNA reads TGCAGCGTTGAAGATCCCACAGTTGAAGCTTTCTTT.

This clone was counted only a few times. This rearrangement joins TRBV2 to TRBJ1-1; perhaps TRBD1 as D (6 bases). The CDR3 runs to 13 residues. V was shortened by 3 bases and J by 1 base, with 6 bases between the two germline ends. Germline assignment: CDR1 SNHLY and CDR2 FYNNEI. CDR3 nucleotides: TGTGCCAGCAGTGACAGGGGGAACACTGAAGCTTTCTTT. It codes for CASSDRGNTEAFF.

This sequence joins TRBV7-9 and TRBJ2-7; 9 bases agree with TRBD1. Germline V CDR1 and CDR2: SEHNR, FQNEAQ (reference sequence). There are 15 residues in the CDR3. V shed 5 bases, J shed 4 bases, and the junction held 9 bases outside the gene matches. This CDR3 is CASSHQGTGSYEQYF. The CDR3 DNA reads as TGTGCCAGCAGCCATCAGGGGACAGGGTCTTACGAGCAGTACTTC.

V usage is TRBV10-2 and J usage is TRBJ1-1; tentative D call: TRBD1 (6 bases). This CDR3 is 13 amino acids long. In germline, CDR1 is WSHSY, CDR2 SAAADI. V shed 6 bases and J shed 3 bases, with 11 bases lying between them. CDR3 amino acids: CASRSPGDTEAFF. As DNA, the CDR3 is TGCGCCAGCAGATCCCCAGGGGACACTGAAGCTTTCTTT.

This sequence joins TRBV9 and TRBJ2-7; the D gene is possibly TRBD1 (6 bases). The CDR3 loop spans 12 amino acids. Per the germline V gene, CDR1 is SGDLS and CDR2 is YYNGEE. V was shortened by 3 bases and J by 3 bases, with 7 bases between the two germline ends. CDR3 residues: CASSGTDYEQYF. The DNA of the CDR3 is TGTGCCAGCAGCGGGACAGACTACGAGCAGTACTTC.